The following is a T cell receptor beta chain sequence with its context. It has no known antigen specificity. Within one base of it there is no much larger clone, and no base qualities were kept. The CDR3 regions of human TCRbeta chains were analyzed by immunosequencing. On the authors' methods: TCRs in the repertoires were matched against a reference library of SARS-CoV-2-specific TCRs that had been generated with the MIRA antigen-specificity platform. Breadth was defined as the fraction of unique TCRs that were SARS-CoV-2-associated, and depth was defined as the fraction of total T cells that were SARS-CoV-2-associated. Each spike-specific TCR was assigned to its reactive spike region and to a CD4 or CD8 class using the MIRA data. Log10-transformed breadth and depth values were compared by one-way ANOVA with Sidak's multiple comparisons tests. The table comes from immuneACCESS by way of TCRdb, which keeps in-frame sequences with V and J called. Part of the clones is missing from these tables; in studies checked, under half for an unresolved V gene and the rest for unknown reasons. V, J and clone size derive from that table, while D and trimming were established from the DNA sequence. A total of roughly 150,000 clones appear in this sample, 80% to 90% of them only once. The ten largest clones capture under 9.5% of the sample.

The data belong to a study of T cell responses to AZD1222 COVID-19 vaccine listed by TCRdb under 2021. Regarding the study in general: AZD1222 recipients given second doses at about 4 weeks or at about 12 weeks were pooled, since spike-specific TCR depth and breadth were not found to differ between the two schedules. A total of under 250 trial participants underwent TCR sequencing, of whom about 210 had received two doses of AZD1222 and 26 had received two doses of the MenACWY control vaccine. Trial participants were enrolled into age subgroups of 18-55, 56-69 and 70-plus years, which contained about 150, 28 and 57 TCR-sequenced participants, respectively.

The meaning of the sample's time point label: baseline before first vaccination. Vaccinee samples were obtained from the UK trials COV001 and COV002, which included a single-blind randomized controlled phase 2/3 trial of AZD1222 (ChAdOx1 nCoV-19) in healthy adults. For TCRbeta chain sequencing, PBMC samples were collected from trial participants at day 0 and at day 28 after the second dose. General study outcomes and caveats: Conclusions about previously exposed vaccinees are limited because only six or seven AZD1222 recipients were SARS-CoV-2 seropositive at baseline. The 56-69-year group was small, and its depth increase did not reach significance, likely because of low power. Most participants were white British and females outnumbered males, and the authors suggested that clonal diversity may have been underestimated. Because no day 14 peak-response samples were available, the repertoires could be characterized only after the peak T cell response. Vaccine-associated CD4 TCRs spanned the whole spike protein, with dominant responses in regions 160-218 and 743-854. Reportedly, close to half of the unique spike-specific TCRs recognized epitopes lying outside the regions that are mutated in the B.1.351 and B.1.1.7 variants. A significant rise in spike-specific TCR breadth and depth was observed after two AZD1222 doses relative to day 0 and relative to MenACWY recipients.

V is clipped by 5 bases and J by 4 bases, and the sequence between their germline boundaries is 18 bases long. CDR1 and CDR2 are drawn from the germline V gene (reference sequence): GTSNPN, SVGIG. There are 14 amino acids in the CDR3, from cysteine to phenylalanine inclusive. Solely the CDR3 DNA is kept, with 42 bases framed from the first base. The origin of this receptor is an adult in good health. Sequencing used peripheral blood, obtained on day 0 of AZD1222 vaccination. The V gene is TRBV30 and the J gene is TRBJ2-7; TRBD2 might be the D gene, on 5 matching bases. Here is the DNA: TGTGCCTGGGACCACGGGAACCCCAGTTACGAGCAGTACTTC. This is translated as CAWDHGNPSYEQYF.